Listed here are 5 T cell receptor beta chains from one sample, sequenced in a study of control samples from healthy donors and cancer patients. Data came from immunoSEQ multiplex PCR; TCRdb stores just in-frame clones and leaves some out. Of some 120,000 clones listed, approximately 87% are singletons. The sample consisted of blood. Receptors originate from a man between 25 and 39 years old in good health.

The genes are TRBV6-2 or TRBV6-3 and TRBJ2-1; TRBD2 matches at 9 bases. The V segment lost 2 bases and the J segment 3 bases; nucleotides outside the gene matches: 2. Looked up from germline, CDR1 is MNHEY and CDR2 is SVGEGT. CDR3 length equals 15 residues. This chain's CDR3 is CASSYRTSDYNEQFF. Here the CDR3 DNA reads TGTGCCAGCAGTTACAGGACTAGCGACTACAATGAGCAGTTCTTC.

The chain is built from TRBV6-5 and TRBJ2-5; D tentatively fits TRBD1 or TRBD2 (5 bases each). The CDR3 is made up of 14 amino acids. The germline V gene encodes CDR1 MNHEY and CDR2 SVGAGI. The ends were cut back, 5 bases at V and 7 bases at J, with 17 bases in the middle. The DNA for the CDR3 is TGTGCCAGCAGTCCCGGGACGCAGGTTGGGACCCAGTACTTC. Residues: CASSPGTQVGTQYF.

This clone was seen only once. The chain combines TRBV27 with TRBJ1-2; D is undetermined. The germline V gene has CDR1 MNHEY and CDR2 SMNVEV (reference sequence). The CDR3 has 13 residues. V lost 7 bases to trimming and J lost 3 bases, with 12 bases between them. DNA for the CDR3: TGTGCCAGCACCCGGGCAGGCTACTATGGCTACACCTTC. It yields the protein CASTRAGYYGYTF.

The chain combines TRBV4-1 with TRBJ1-2, with unresolved D. Trimming took 1 base from V and 3 from J, leaving 12 bases between them. Germline V gene sequence: CDR1 MGHRA, CDR2 YSYEKL. The CDR3 consists of 15 residues. The CDR3 here is CASSQGRRLDYGYTF. In DNA form, the CDR3 reads TGCGCCAGCAGCCAAGGACGACGTCTAGACTATGGCTACACCTTC.

The rearrangement links TRBV19 to TRBJ1-2; 9 bases are shared with TRBD1. From germline, CDR1 is LNHDA and CDR2 SQIVND (reference sequence). J lost 1 base, V lost 5 bases, and 8 bases had no gene match. This CDR3 spans 16 amino acids. The CDR3 nucleotides read TGTGCCAGTAGTGTCACCGGGACAGGGATTAACTATGGCTACACCTTC. Translated, it gives CASSVTGTGINYGYTF. Based on the CDR3 plus reference TRBV19 and TRBJ1-2, the full variable domain is DGGITQSPKYLFRKEGQNVTLSCEQNLNHDAMYWYRQDPGQGLRLIYYSQIVNDFQKGDIAEGYSVSREKKESFPLTVTSAQKNPTAFYLCASSVTGTGINYGYTFGSGTRLTVV.